This T cell receptor beta chain is from a study of cytomegalovirus exposure and HLA in healthy donors. General observations from the study: A later analysis reportedly found that, within productive TCRs, an Asian-associated ancestry cluster had fewer N-insertions than the mean observed across the roughly 730 donors. Owing to their indistinguishability, certain V segments, notably TRBV6-2 and TRBV6-3, were excluded.

Use of 60 Vbeta and 13 Jbeta primers characterized the PCR. Clones were read by immunoSEQ multiplex PCR, and TCRdb kept only the in-frame ones, dropping some. The sample consists of 60,000 or so clones, more than 60% of them appearing once. Remarks on this clone: The antigen is undetermined.

Per the germline V gene, CDR1 is MGHRA and CDR2 is YSYEKL. V was pared by 3 bases and J by 3 bases, with 10 bases between. The CDR3 sequence is 14 residues long. Sequenced sample: PBMCs. The receptor comes from a woman in her 40s in good health and CMV-seropositive. The genes are TRBV4-1 and TRBJ2-3; tentative D call: TRBD1 (5 bases). The CDR3 loop is CASSHRAGTDTQYF. The CDR3 DNA follows: TGCGCCAGCAGCCATAGGGCAGGGACAGATACGCAGTATTTT.